The rows below give T cell receptor beta chains drawn from one sample of a study of shared clonotypes between healthy human individuals. The assay was immunoSEQ multiplex PCR, and TCRdb's table has in-frame clones only and misses some. The sample holds about a million clones; under 80% are singletons and the top ten take around 1.5%. Material: memory CD4+ T cells sorted from blood. The receptor source for this set is a man aged 18 to 29 in good health. CDR3s leave out the opening cysteine and the closing phenylalanine or tryptophan. The D gene is left open where the match is weak.

NA	TRBV14	TRBJ1-2	ASSQGLDYGYT
TRBD1	TRBV28	TRBJ2-7	ASSDSGTGDYEQY
NA	TRBV18	TRBJ2-7	ASSKDTYEQY
NA	TRBV28	TRBJ1-4	ASSQRGKREKLF
NA	TRBV6-5	TRBJ1-6	ASRVTNSPLH
NA	TRBV12-5	TRBJ1-1	ASGNRENTEAF
NA	TRBV5-1	TRBJ1-1	ASSLLGDNTEAF
TRBD2	TRBV25-1	TRBJ2-7	ASSEWGTSGGEQY
NA	TRBV5-4	TRBJ1-4	ASSLRVGQTNEKLF
NA	TRBV6-5	TRBJ1-6	ASGPSPLH
TRBD1	TRBV4-1	TRBJ2-5	ASSHPGGTQY
NA	TRBV30	TRBJ1-2	AWTQVGYGYT
NA	TRBV5-1	TRBJ2-3	ASSSNGASTDTQY
TRBD2	TRBV5-1	TRBJ2-5	ASSWDIAGGHVQETQY
NA	TRBV7-2	TRBJ1-5	ASSARTNQPQH
TRBD2	TRBV7-2	TRBJ2-4	ASSSVASALAGVKNIQY
NA	TRBV28	TRBJ2-3	ATVASTDTQY
TRBD1	TRBV30	TRBJ1-3	AWSTGQLRNTIY
NA	TRBV6-6	TRBJ1-5	ASRMDSNQPQH
NA	TRBV5-7	TRBJ2-7	ASSSTSVGNSYEQY
NA	TRBV30	TRBJ1-4	AWRGGQGEKLF
NA	TRBV4-2	TRBJ2-5	ASSRDIEGGQY
TRBD1	TRBV19	TRBJ1-3	ASSGQDPSGNTIY
TRBD1	TRBV7-8	TRBJ2-7	ASSRSETGNYFQY
TRBD2	TRBV10-3	TRBJ2-5	AINSGAETQY
TRBD1	TRBV28	TRBJ2-2	ARRTDRGLYAGELF
TRBD1	TRBV18	TRBJ2-1	ASSPKARGHVNEQF
NA	TRBV21-1	TRBJ1-5	ASSKGSGRVQPQH
TRBD2	TRBV4-1	TRBJ2-5	ASSQDLTGTSGKETQY
NA	TRBV5-1	TRBJ2-7	ASSLDTTAYEQY
NA	TRBV9	TRBJ2-3	ASSVVDDSDTQY
TRBD2	TRBV27	TRBJ2-4	ASSLGKREYGDIQY
NA	TRBV1	TRBJ1-4	TSSPGKLF
NA	TRBV27	TRBJ2-3	ASKKGDTDTQY
NA	TRBV7-9	TRBJ2-6	ASSLVLAGANVLT
TRBD2	TRBV5-4	TRBJ2-1	ASSLTSANNEQF
TRBD1	TRBV25-1	TRBJ2-1	ASRGQVSYNEQF
NA	TRBV11-2	TRBJ1-5	ASSLEGGQPQH
NA	TRBV11-2	TRBJ1-1	ASSSATTLVNTEAF
NA	TRBV27	TRBJ2-2	ASSLTSSTGELF
NA	TRBV5-1	TRBJ2-7	ASSLVTGFSYEQY
NA	TRBV6-5	TRBJ1-1	ASTSRPNTEAF
NA	TRBV7-3	TRBJ2-5	ASSAGGKQETQY
NA	TRBV6-1	TRBJ2-3	ASSEVADTQY
TRBD2	TRBV5-1	TRBJ2-7	ASSLATSGVGEQY
NA	TRBV2	TRBJ2-1	ASSESGNLDNEQF
NA	TRBV7-9	TRBJ1-2	ASSLDADYGYT
TRBD1	TRBV5-1	TRBJ1-1	ASSLDRGTEAF